Listed below are T cell receptor beta chains from one sample, sequenced in a study of a mutant IDH1 vaccine in newly diagnosed glioma. The assay was immunoSEQ multiplex PCR, and TCRdb's table has in-frame clones only and misses some. The data show about 68,000 clones, around 79% seen once. Sequences were derived from PBMCs, sampled from a glioma patient treated with radiotherapy, temozolomide or both. These receptors were obtained from a man aged 45 to 65 with glioma. Both conserved end residues are part of each CDR3. The order of the fields is V gene, J gene, clone size, D gene, CDR3 protein, CDR3 DNA. The D gene is left open where the match is weak. The size of a clone is reported for some rows only, either as once, few or many, or as a class for expanded clones.

v_gene: TRBV29-1; j_gene: TRBJ1-1; abundance: -; d_gene: -; CDR3aa: CSVETPRTEAFF; CDR3nt: TGCAGCGTTGAGACCCCCAGAACTGAAGCTTTCTTT
v_gene: TRBV2; j_gene: TRBJ2-2; abundance: once; d_gene: -; CDR3aa: CASTLLSGSGELFF; CDR3nt: TGTGCCAGCACGCTCTTATCGGGGTCCGGGGAGCTGTTTTTT
v_gene: TRBV29-1; j_gene: TRBJ2-7; abundance: -; d_gene: TRBD1; CDR3aa: CSVEIRQGGYEQYF; CDR3nt: TGCAGCGTTGAGATCCGACAGGGGGGATACGAGCAGTACTTC
v_gene: TRBV4-3; j_gene: TRBJ1-2; abundance: -; d_gene: -; CDR3aa: CASSQDPAGASYGYTF; CDR3nt: TGCGCCAGCAGCCAAGATCCGGCAGGAGCAAGCTATGGCTACACCTTC
v_gene: TRBV9; j_gene: TRBJ2-7; abundance: few; d_gene: -; CDR3aa: CASSVAPSPDEQYF; CDR3nt: TGTGCCAGCAGCGTAGCCCCTAGCCCTGACGAGCAGTACTTC
v_gene: TRBV29-1; j_gene: TRBJ1-2; abundance: -; d_gene: TRBD1; CDR3aa: CSVDLGQGISYTF; CDR3nt: TGCAGCGTTGACCTAGGACAGGGAATTAGCTACACCTTC
v_gene: TRBV7-2; j_gene: TRBJ2-5; abundance: -; d_gene: TRBD1; CDR3aa: CASSSTGGGETQYF; CDR3nt: TGTGCCAGCAGCTCTACAGGGGGCGGAGAGACCCAGTACTTC
v_gene: TRBV6-1; j_gene: TRBJ1-5; abundance: -; d_gene: -; CDR3aa: CASSEPAEAKPQHF; CDR3nt: TGTGCCAGCAGTGAGCCGGCTGAAGCGAAGCCCCAGCATTTT
v_gene: TRBV7-8; j_gene: TRBJ2-7; abundance: -; d_gene: -; CDR3aa: CASSARQSPGHEQYF; CDR3nt: TGTGCCAGCAGCGCTCGACAGTCCCCGGGCCACGAGCAGTACTTC
v_gene: TRBV28; j_gene: TRBJ1-1; abundance: -; d_gene: -; CDR3aa: CASSPGGQGTEAFF; CDR3nt: TGTGCCAGCAGTCCGGGGGGTCAGGGCACTGAAGCTTTCTTT
v_gene: TRBV7-9; j_gene: TRBJ2-2; abundance: -; d_gene: -; CDR3aa: CASLRGENTGELFF; CDR3nt: TGTGCCAGCTTAAGAGGGGAAAACACCGGGGAGCTGTTTTTT
v_gene: TRBV29-1; j_gene: TRBJ2-5; abundance: -; d_gene: -; CDR3aa: CSGQDSPQETQYF; CDR3nt: TGCAGCGGTCAGGACAGCCCCCAAGAGACCCAGTACTTC
v_gene: TRBV27; j_gene: TRBJ1-2; abundance: -; d_gene: -; CDR3aa: CASTPGGRSGYTF; CDR3nt: TGTGCCAGCACCCCTGGGGGAAGGAGTGGCTACACCTTC
v_gene: TRBV2; j_gene: TRBJ1-1; abundance: -; d_gene: -; CDR3aa: CASSEEANTEAFF; CDR3nt: TGTGCCAGCAGTGAGGAAGCAAACACTGAAGCTTTCTTT
v_gene: TRBV30; j_gene: TRBJ2-3; abundance: once; d_gene: TRBD1; CDR3aa: CAWARGRTGQYF; CDR3nt: TGTGCCTGGGCACGGGGAAGGACAGGGCAGTATTTT
v_gene: TRBV7-8; j_gene: TRBJ2-6; abundance: -; d_gene: -; CDR3aa: CASSFLATSGANVLTF; CDR3nt: TGTGCCAGCAGCTTCTTGGCAACCTCTGGGGCCAACGTCCTGACTTTC
v_gene: TRBV19; j_gene: TRBJ1-1; abundance: -; d_gene: TRBD1; CDR3aa: CASTPGQLNTEAFF; CDR3nt: TGTGCCAGTACCCCGGGACAGTTGAACACTGAAGCTTTCTTT
v_gene: TRBV12-5; j_gene: TRBJ2-5; abundance: -; d_gene: TRBD1; CDR3aa: CASGGTEETQYF; CDR3nt: TGTGCTAGTGGAGGGACAGAAGAGACCCAGTACTTC
v_gene: TRBV19; j_gene: TRBJ1-1; abundance: -; d_gene: -; CDR3aa: CASSSGNPEAFF; CDR3nt: TGTGCCAGTAGTTCCGGGAATCCTGAAGCTTTCTTT
v_gene: TRBV20-1; j_gene: TRBJ1-2; abundance: -; d_gene: -; CDR3aa: CSASPNYGYTF; CDR3nt: TGCAGTGCTAGTCCGAACTATGGCTACACCTTC
v_gene: TRBV30; j_gene: TRBJ2-2; abundance: -; d_gene: -; CDR3aa: CAWGQSNTGELFF; CDR3nt: TGTGCCTGGGGTCAGTCGAACACCGGGGAGCTGTTTTTT
v_gene: TRBV27; j_gene: TRBJ2-2; abundance: -; d_gene: -; CDR3aa: CASSLVGQGRTGELFF; CDR3nt: TGTGCCAGCAGTTTGGTAGGGCAGGGGAGGACCGGGGAGCTGTTTTTT
v_gene: TRBV19; j_gene: TRBJ1-1; abundance: -; d_gene: TRBD1; CDR3aa: CASSPRRTGPNTEAFF; CDR3nt: TGTGCCAGTAGCCCTAGGAGGACAGGGCCGAACACTGAAGCTTTCTTT
v_gene: TRBV29-1; j_gene: TRBJ2-7; abundance: -; d_gene: TRBD1; CDR3aa: CSVVLGQQAYEQYF; CDR3nt: TGCAGCGTTGTTCTGGGACAGCAAGCCTACGAGCAGTACTTC
v_gene: TRBV30; j_gene: TRBJ2-3; abundance: -; d_gene: TRBD1; CDR3aa: CAWSLHRGGNTDTQYF; CDR3nt: TGTGCCTGGAGCCTCCATCGAGGGGGCAACACAGATACGCAGTATTTT
v_gene: TRBV4-3; j_gene: TRBJ1-1; abundance: -; d_gene: -; CDR3aa: CASSLDGQGEAFF; CDR3nt: TGCGCCAGCAGCCTAGACGGGCAAGGAGAAGCTTTCTTT
v_gene: TRBV11-2; j_gene: TRBJ2-2; abundance: -; d_gene: -; CDR3aa: CASSLMYGGAVGELFF; CDR3nt: TGTGCCAGCAGCTTAATGTATGGAGGGGCTGTCGGGGAGCTGTTTTTT
v_gene: TRBV7-8; j_gene: TRBJ1-2; abundance: -; d_gene: TRBD1; CDR3aa: CASTRDRGLGYTF; CDR3nt: TGTGCCAGCACCCGGGACAGGGGTCTGGGCTACACCTTC
v_gene: TRBV4-2; j_gene: TRBJ2-2; abundance: few; d_gene: -; CDR3aa: CASSRGDTLELFF; CDR3nt: TGTGCCAGCAGCCGGGGGGACACCTTGGAGCTGTTTTTT
v_gene: TRBV14; j_gene: TRBJ1-1; abundance: -; d_gene: -; CDR3aa: CASSQAPFWRANTEAFF; CDR3nt: TGTGCCAGCAGCCAAGCCCCATTTTGGAGGGCCAACACTGAAGCTTTCTTT
v_gene: TRBV27; j_gene: TRBJ1-2; abundance: -; d_gene: -; CDR3aa: CASSLSPNYGYTF; CDR3nt: TGTGCCAGCAGTTTATCCCCTAACTATGGCTACACCTTC
v_gene: TRBV6-5; j_gene: TRBJ2-7; abundance: -; d_gene: -; CDR3aa: CASSSIGEQYF; CDR3nt: TGTGCCAGCAGTTCCATCGGGGAGCAGTACTTC
v_gene: TRBV11-1; j_gene: TRBJ1-4; abundance: -; d_gene: -; CDR3aa: CASSAENLEKLFF; CDR3nt: TGTGCCAGCAGCGCGGAAAACCTTGAAAAACTGTTTTTT
v_gene: TRBV27; j_gene: TRBJ1-1; abundance: -; d_gene: -; CDR3aa: CASSFYSNTEAFF; CDR3nt: TGTGCCAGCAGTTTTTATTCGAACACTGAAGCTTTCTTT
v_gene: TRBV11-2; j_gene: TRBJ2-7; abundance: -; d_gene: -; CDR3aa: CASSFHSEYEQYF; CDR3nt: TGTGCCAGCAGCTTTCACAGTGAATACGAGCAGTACTTC
v_gene: TRBV6-1; j_gene: TRBJ1-5; abundance: once; d_gene: TRBD1; CDR3aa: CASSELGQANQPQHF; CDR3nt: TGTGCCAGCAGTGAACTCGGACAGGCCAATCAGCCCCAGCATTTT
v_gene: TRBV9; j_gene: TRBJ2-3; abundance: -; d_gene: TRBD2; CDR3aa: CASSLGLVSRTDTQYF; CDR3nt: TGTGCCAGCAGCCTGGGACTAGTCTCCCGCACAGATACGCAGTATTTT